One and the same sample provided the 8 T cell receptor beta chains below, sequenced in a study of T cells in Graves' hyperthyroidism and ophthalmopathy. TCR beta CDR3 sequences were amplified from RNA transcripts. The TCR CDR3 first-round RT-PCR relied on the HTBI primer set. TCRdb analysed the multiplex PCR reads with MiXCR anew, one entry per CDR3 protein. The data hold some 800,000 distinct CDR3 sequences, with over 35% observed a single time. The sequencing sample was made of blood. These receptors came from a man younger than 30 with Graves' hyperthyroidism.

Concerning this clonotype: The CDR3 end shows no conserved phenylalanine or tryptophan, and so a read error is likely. CDR3 region: CASSRRGWTVYGYTL. In nucleotides, the CDR3 is TGCGCCAGCAGCCGACGGGGCTGGACGGTCTATGGCTACACCCTC. The chain is built from TRBV4-1 and TRBJ1-2; possibly TRBD1 for D (5 bases). The V end lost 4 bases, the J end lost 4 bases, and 16 bases lay between the germline ends. CDR3 length: 15 residues. Germline CDR1 is MGHRA and CDR2 is YSYEKL.

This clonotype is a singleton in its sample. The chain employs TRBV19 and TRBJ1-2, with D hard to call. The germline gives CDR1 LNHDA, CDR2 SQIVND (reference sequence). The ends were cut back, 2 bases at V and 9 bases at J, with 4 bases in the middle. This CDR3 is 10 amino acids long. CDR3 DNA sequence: TGTGCCAGTAGTATAAGCAGCTACACCTTC. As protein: CASSISSYTF.

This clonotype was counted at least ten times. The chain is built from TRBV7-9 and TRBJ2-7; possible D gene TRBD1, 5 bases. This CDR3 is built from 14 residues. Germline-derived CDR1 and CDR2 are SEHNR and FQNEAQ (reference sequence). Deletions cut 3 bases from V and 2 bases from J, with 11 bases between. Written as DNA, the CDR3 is TGTGCCAGCAGCTTTTCACAGGCCACCTACGAGCAGTACTTC. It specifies CASSFSQATYEQYF.

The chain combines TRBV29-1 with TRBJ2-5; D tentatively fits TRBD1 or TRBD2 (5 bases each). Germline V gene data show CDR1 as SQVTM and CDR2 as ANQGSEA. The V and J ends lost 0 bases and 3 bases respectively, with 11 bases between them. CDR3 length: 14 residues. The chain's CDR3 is CSVEEGTVEETQYF. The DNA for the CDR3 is TGCAGCGTTGAAGAAGGGACGGTAGAAGAGACCCAGTACTTC.

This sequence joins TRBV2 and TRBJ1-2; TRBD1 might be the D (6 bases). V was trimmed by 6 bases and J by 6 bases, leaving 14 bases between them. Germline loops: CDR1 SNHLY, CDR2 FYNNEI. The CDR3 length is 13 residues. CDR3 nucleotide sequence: TGTGCCAGCAGCGTAGCTCCAGGGGATGGCTACACCTTC. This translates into CASSVAPGDGYTF.

The CDR3 bases are TGTGCCAGCAGTGAAGCGATGGTCGGTTGGTACGAGCAGTACTTC. The encoded protein is CASSEAMVGWYEQYF. V and J are TRBV6-6 and TRBJ2-7, with D uncertain. In germline, CDR1 is MNHNY, CDR2 SVGAGI (reference sequence). CDR3 size: 15 residues. The V gene lost 5 bases and the J gene lost 4 bases, with 18 bases spanning the gap.

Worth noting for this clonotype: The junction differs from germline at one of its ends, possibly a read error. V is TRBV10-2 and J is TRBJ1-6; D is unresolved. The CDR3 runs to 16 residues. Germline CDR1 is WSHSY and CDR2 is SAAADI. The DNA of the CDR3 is TGTGCCAGCAGATCCCCTATGGACGGAGATAATTCACCCCTCCACTTT. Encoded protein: CASRSPMDGDNSPLHF.

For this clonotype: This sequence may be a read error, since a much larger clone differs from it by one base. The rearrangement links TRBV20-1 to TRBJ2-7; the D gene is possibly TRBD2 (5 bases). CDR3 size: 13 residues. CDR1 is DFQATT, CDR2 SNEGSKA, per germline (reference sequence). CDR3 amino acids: CSARDGGGYERYF. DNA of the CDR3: TGCAGTGCTAGAGATGGTGGAGGCTACGAGCGGTACTTC.